This TCR beta chain was retrieved from a study of T-cell reconstitution after alpha-beta-depleted transplantation in children. This clonotype was found many times. The library targeted TCRbeta and was prepared with unique molecular identifiers. One entry per CDR3 protein results from TCRdb running MiXCR on the PCR reads. Among some 640,000 distinct CDR3 sequences listed, approximately 16% were seen once. The germline V gene encodes CDR1 DFQATT and CDR2 SNEGSKA (reference sequence). Trimming removed 6 bases at V and 8 bases at J, with 18 bases between. The CDR3 length is 13 residues. V gene TRBV20-1 combines with J gene TRBJ2-3; D is ambiguous. This clonotype was obtained from a human donor who donated a stem cell graft to a child with acute myeloid leukemia. The sample consisted of PBMCs from the stem cell graft donor, taken from the stem cell graft. The CDR3 here is CSALELIGVTQYF. CDR3 nucleotide sequence: TGCAGTGCCCTAGAGTTGATTGGAGTTACGCAGTATTTT.